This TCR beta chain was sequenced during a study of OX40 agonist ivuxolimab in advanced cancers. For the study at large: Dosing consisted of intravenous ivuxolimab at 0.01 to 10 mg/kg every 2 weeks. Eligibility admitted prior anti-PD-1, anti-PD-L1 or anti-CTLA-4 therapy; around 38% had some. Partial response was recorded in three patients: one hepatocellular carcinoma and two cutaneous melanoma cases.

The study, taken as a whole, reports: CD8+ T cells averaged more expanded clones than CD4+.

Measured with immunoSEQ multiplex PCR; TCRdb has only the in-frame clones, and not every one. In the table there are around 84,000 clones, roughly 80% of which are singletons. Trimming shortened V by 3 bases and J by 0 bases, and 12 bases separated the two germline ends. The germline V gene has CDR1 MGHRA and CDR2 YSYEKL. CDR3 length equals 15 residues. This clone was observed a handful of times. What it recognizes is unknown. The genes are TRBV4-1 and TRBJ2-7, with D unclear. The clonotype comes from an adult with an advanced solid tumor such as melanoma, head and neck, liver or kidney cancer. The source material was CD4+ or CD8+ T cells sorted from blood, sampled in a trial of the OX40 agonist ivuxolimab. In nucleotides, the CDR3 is TGCGCCAGCAGCCACAAGACGGGTCTCTCCTACGAGCAGTACTTC. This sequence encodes CASSHKTGLSYEQYF.